This is a list of T cell receptor beta chains from one sample in a study of shared clonotypes between healthy human individuals. Profiling relied on immunoSEQ multiplex PCR, and the TCRdb table lists in-frame clones only, not all of them. The sample contains some 630,000 clones, less than 80% of which appear only once. The source material was memory CD4+ T cells sorted from blood. These receptor sequences come from a woman aged 25-40 years in good health. The conserved cysteine and the conserved F or W are not part of the CDR3 here. Fields, in order: J gene, CDR3 length, V gene, CDR3 protein.

>TRBJ2-7|14|TRBV5-4
ASSPGTSGITYEQY
>TRBJ1-3|13|TRBV21-1
ASRTTSSSGNTIY
>TRBJ2-7|12|TRBV28
ASSLVQASYEQY
>TRBJ1-2|15|TRBV4-2
ASSLGWFWGDSAGYT
>TRBJ2-4|13|TRBV5-1
ASSQGGLAKNIQY
>TRBJ2-7|13|TRBV2
AANPASGPTYEQY
>TRBJ2-7|11|TRBV30
AWSVRGEYEQY
>TRBJ2-7|10|TRBV6-6
ATSMNNPKQY
>TRBJ1-1|9|TRBV30
AWSGTAEAF
>TRBJ2-5|14|TRBV11-2
ASSFLLAGVSETQY
>TRBJ2-5|11|TRBV27
ASSLRRKETQY
>TRBJ2-5|13|TRBV9
ASSVGAGGPETQY
>TRBJ2-5|15|TRBV4-2
ASSLGGKTTHQETQY
>TRBJ1-5|12|TRBV11-1
ASSAGQNNQPQH
>TRBJ1-1|9|TRBV5-1
ASSRDTEAF
>TRBJ1-1|13|TRBV7-3
ASSAAQGADTEAF
>TRBJ2-5|12|TRBV7-9
ASSLGPRVVAQY